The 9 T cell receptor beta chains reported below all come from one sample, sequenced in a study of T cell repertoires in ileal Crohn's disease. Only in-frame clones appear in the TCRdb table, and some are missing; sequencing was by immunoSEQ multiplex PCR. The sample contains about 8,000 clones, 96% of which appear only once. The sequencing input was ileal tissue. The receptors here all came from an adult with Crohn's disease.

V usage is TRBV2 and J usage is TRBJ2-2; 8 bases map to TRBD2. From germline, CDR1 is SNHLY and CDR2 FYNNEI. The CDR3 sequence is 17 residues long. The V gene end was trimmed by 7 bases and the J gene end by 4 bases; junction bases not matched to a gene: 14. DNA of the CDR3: TGTGCCAGCAAGGGCGGCGGGGGGCGACCCGGCACCGGGGAGCTGTTTTTT. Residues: CASKGGGGRPGTGELFF.

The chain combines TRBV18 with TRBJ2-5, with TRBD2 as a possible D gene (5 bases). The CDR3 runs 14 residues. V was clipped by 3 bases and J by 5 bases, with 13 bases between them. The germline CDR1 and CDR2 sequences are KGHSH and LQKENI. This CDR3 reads CASSPLLGQETQYF. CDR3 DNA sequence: TGTGCCAGCTCACCGCTACTAGGTCAGGAGACCCAGTACTTC.

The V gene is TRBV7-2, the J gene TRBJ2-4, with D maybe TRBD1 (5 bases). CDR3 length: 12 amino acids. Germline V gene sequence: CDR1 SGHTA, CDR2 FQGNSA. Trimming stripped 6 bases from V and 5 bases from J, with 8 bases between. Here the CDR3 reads CASSWGENIQYF. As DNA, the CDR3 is TGTGCCAGCAGTTGGGGCGAAAACATTCAGTACTTC.

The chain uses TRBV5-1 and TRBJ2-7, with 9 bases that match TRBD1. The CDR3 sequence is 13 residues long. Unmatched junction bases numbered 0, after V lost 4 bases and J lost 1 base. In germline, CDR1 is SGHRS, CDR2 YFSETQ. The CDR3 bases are TGCGCCAGCAGCGGGACAGGGTCCTACGAGCAGTACTTC. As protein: CASSGTGSYEQYF.

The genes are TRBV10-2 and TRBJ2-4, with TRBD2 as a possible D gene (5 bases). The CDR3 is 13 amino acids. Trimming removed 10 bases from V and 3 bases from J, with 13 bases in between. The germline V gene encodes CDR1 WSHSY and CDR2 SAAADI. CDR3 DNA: TGCGCCACAAGAGACTACGGCAAAAACATTCAGTACTTC. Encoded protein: CATRDYGKNIQYF.

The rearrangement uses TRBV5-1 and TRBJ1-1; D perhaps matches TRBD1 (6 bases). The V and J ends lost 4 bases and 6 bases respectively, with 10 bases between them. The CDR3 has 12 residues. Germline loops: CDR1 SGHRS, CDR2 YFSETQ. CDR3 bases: TGCGCCAGCAGCAACGGACAGCCTGAAGCTTTCTTT. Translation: CASSNGQPEAFF.

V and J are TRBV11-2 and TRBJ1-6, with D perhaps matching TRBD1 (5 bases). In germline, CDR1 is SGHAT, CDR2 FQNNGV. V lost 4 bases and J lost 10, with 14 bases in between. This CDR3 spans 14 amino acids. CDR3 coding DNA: TGTGCCAGCAGCTCACCCCAGGGCCGGTCACCCCTCCACTTT. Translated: CASSSPQGRSPLHF. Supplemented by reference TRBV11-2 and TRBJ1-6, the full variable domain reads EAGVAQSPRYKIIEKRQSVAFWCNPISGHATLYWYQQILGQGPKLLIQFQNNGVVDDSQLPKDRFSAERLKGVDSTLKIQPAKLEDSAVYLCASSSPQGRSPLHFGNGTRLTVT.

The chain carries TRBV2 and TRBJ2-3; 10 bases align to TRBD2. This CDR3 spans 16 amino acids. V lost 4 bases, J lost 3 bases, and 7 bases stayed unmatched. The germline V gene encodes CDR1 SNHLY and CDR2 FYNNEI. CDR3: CASSALGLAVTDTQYF. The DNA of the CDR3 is TGTGCCAGCAGTGCCCTTGGACTAGCGGTGACAGATACGCAGTATTTT.

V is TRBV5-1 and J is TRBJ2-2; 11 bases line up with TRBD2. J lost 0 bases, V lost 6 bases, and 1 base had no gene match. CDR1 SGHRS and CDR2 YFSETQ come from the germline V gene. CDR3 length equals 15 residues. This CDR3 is CASNSGGANTGELFF. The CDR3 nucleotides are TGCGCCAGCAATAGCGGGGGGGCGAACACCGGGGAGCTGTTTTTT.